This TCR beta chain was retrieved from a study of somatic mutations in cytotoxic T cells in rheumatoid arthritis. Produced via immunoSEQ multiplex PCR; TCRdb's table is partial and in-frame only. Of about 7,000 clones in the sample, around three fifths were seen once. This CDR3 contains 14 residues. Germline lookup yields CDR1 MDHEN and CDR2 SYDVKM. The V end lost 1 base, the J end lost 1 base, and 7 bases lay between the germline ends. The V and J genes are TRBV28 and TRBJ1-1; a weak D match, TRBD1 (5 bases). Sequencing input: CD8+ T cells sorted from blood. This TCR came from a woman aged 40 to 50 in good health. Written as DNA, the CDR3 is TGTGCCAGCAGTTTATCTGGGGGGAACACTGAAGCTTTCTTT. Translated, it gives CASSLSGGNTEAFF.